These T cell receptor beta chains were read from a single sample in a study of cytomegalovirus exposure and HLA in healthy donors. Clones were sequenced by immunoSEQ multiplex PCR, and TCRdb holds only the in-frame ones, with some missing. The sample lists over 75,000 clones; roughly 86% were seen once. Sequencing input: PBMCs. The origin of the receptors is a young man in good health and CMV-seropositive. Both conserved end residues are part of each CDR3. The order of the fields is CDR3 DNA, CDR3 protein, clone size, D gene, J gene, V gene. A D gene is named only where the DNA matches it firmly. A clone size is listed for some rows: how often the clone was seen (once, few, many), or a class if it is expanded.

cdr3_nt: TGTGCCAGCTCACTTAAGACAGAATCGGAGACCCAGTACTTC
cdr3_aa: CASSLKTESETQYF
clone_size: NA
d_call: NA
j_call: TRBJ2-5
v_call: TRBV18

cdr3_nt: TGTGCCAGCAGCCCCTCCGGCGCCCGAGGCAATGAGCAGTTCTTC
cdr3_aa: CASSPSGARGNEQFF
clone_size: once
d_call: NA
j_call: TRBJ2-1
v_call: TRBV11-2

cdr3_nt: TGTGCCAGCAGCTCACAAGCGGGTCTAACCTACGAGCAGTACTTC
cdr3_aa: CASSSQAGLTYEQYF
clone_size: NA
d_call: NA
j_call: TRBJ2-7
v_call: TRBV11-2

cdr3_nt: TGCGCCAGCAGACGTGGGCTAGCGGGACCGACAGATACGCAGTATTTT
cdr3_aa: CASRRGLAGPTDTQYF
clone_size: once
d_call: TRBD2
j_call: TRBJ2-3
v_call: TRBV4-1

cdr3_nt: TGTGCCAGCAGTCCCATCGGGACAGGGGGCGCGGGTGGCTACACCTTC
cdr3_aa: CASSPIGTGGAGGYTF
clone_size: NA
d_call: TRBD1
j_call: TRBJ1-2
v_call: TRBV27

cdr3_nt: TGTGCCAGCAGTAGCGGGAGGAACGAGCAGTACTTC
cdr3_aa: CASSSGRNEQYF
clone_size: NA
d_call: TRBD2
j_call: TRBJ2-7
v_call: TRBV6-6

cdr3_nt: TGTGCCTCTTCCCTAGCGGGAGGGCGAAATACGCAGTATTTT
cdr3_aa: CASSLAGGRNTQYF
clone_size: NA
d_call: TRBD2
j_call: TRBJ2-3
v_call: TRBV19

cdr3_nt: TGTGCCAGTAGTATTGAGGACAGGGGCAATCAGCCCCAGCATTTT
cdr3_aa: CASSIEDRGNQPQHF
clone_size: NA
d_call: TRBD1
j_call: TRBJ1-5
v_call: TRBV19

cdr3_nt: TGTGCTAGCAGCCAGGGACTAGCGGGCGAGCAGTACTTC
cdr3_aa: CASSQGLAGEQYF
clone_size: NA
d_call: TRBD2
j_call: TRBJ2-7
v_call: TRBV7-7

cdr3_nt: TGTGCCGGGGGCCGGGGACAGGGACTCTACAATGAGCAGTTCTTC
cdr3_aa: CAGGRGQGLYNEQFF
clone_size: NA
d_call: TRBD1
j_call: TRBJ2-1
v_call: TRBV30

cdr3_nt: TGTGCCAGCAGCCCCCCCAGCGGTGCTGGGGCCAACGTCCTGACTTTC
cdr3_aa: CASSPPSGAGANVLTF
clone_size: NA
d_call: NA
j_call: TRBJ2-6
v_call: TRBV13

cdr3_nt: TGTGCCAGCTCATTCCGGGACAGCCTCAATGAAAAACTGTTTTTT
cdr3_aa: CASSFRDSLNEKLFF
clone_size: NA
d_call: TRBD1
j_call: TRBJ1-4
v_call: TRBV18

cdr3_nt: TGCGCCAGCAGCCGTTCGGGACAGCTATATATGAACACTGAAGCTTTCTTT
cdr3_aa: CASSRSGQLYMNTEAFF
clone_size: NA
d_call: TRBD1
j_call: TRBJ1-1
v_call: TRBV4-1

cdr3_nt: TGTGCCAGCAGCCCGTACCAATACAGGGGTGGCTACACCTTC
cdr3_aa: CASSPYQYRGGYTF
clone_size: NA
d_call: TRBD1
j_call: TRBJ1-2
v_call: TRBV7-6

cdr3_nt: TGTGCCAGCACCCGACGGCCTAGCGGATACTACGAGCAGTACTTC
cdr3_aa: CASTRRPSGYYEQYF
clone_size: NA
d_call: TRBD2
j_call: TRBJ2-7
v_call: TRBV7-8

cdr3_nt: TGTGCCAGCAGTTTATCCCTGGACAGGGGGCTCACTCAGCCCCAGCATTTT
cdr3_aa: CASSLSLDRGLTQPQHF
clone_size: NA
d_call: TRBD1
j_call: TRBJ1-5
v_call: TRBV27

cdr3_nt: TGTGCCAGCAGCTTGTCAAGGGGGAAAGAGACCCAGTACTTC
cdr3_aa: CASSLSRGKETQYF
clone_size: NA
d_call: NA
j_call: TRBJ2-5
v_call: TRBV5-6

cdr3_nt: TGTGCCGTCAGGGGGAACACTGAAGCTTTCTTT
cdr3_aa: CAVRGNTEAFF
clone_size: NA
d_call: NA
j_call: TRBJ1-1
v_call: TRBV28

cdr3_nt: TGTGCCAGCAGTTACGGGACTCAACGCAATGAGCAGTTCTTC
cdr3_aa: CASSYGTQRNEQFF
clone_size: NA
d_call: NA
j_call: TRBJ2-1
v_call: TRBV6-6

cdr3_nt: TGTGCCAGCTCTCCCAAACGGTACGAGCAGTACTTC
cdr3_aa: CASSPKRYEQYF
clone_size: NA
d_call: NA
j_call: TRBJ2-7
v_call: TRBV18

cdr3_nt: TGTGCCAGCAGTCCGGGGGGAGGTAATCAGCCCCAGCATTTT
cdr3_aa: CASSPGGGNQPQHF
clone_size: NA
d_call: NA
j_call: TRBJ1-5
v_call: TRBV27

cdr3_nt: TGTGCCAGCAGTCTCACAAGGGCGGGTAATCAGCCCCAGCATTTT
cdr3_aa: CASSLTRAGNQPQHF
clone_size: NA
d_call: NA
j_call: TRBJ1-5
v_call: TRBV6-1

cdr3_nt: TGCAGCGCCCAGGGGGCAGTTCACTCGAACACCGGGGAGCTGTTTTTT
cdr3_aa: CSAQGAVHSNTGELFF
clone_size: NA
d_call: TRBD1
j_call: TRBJ2-2
v_call: TRBV29-1

cdr3_nt: TGTGCCAGCGCCCGGGGGACAGGGTTCTACGAGCAGTACTTC
cdr3_aa: CASARGTGFYEQYF
clone_size: NA
d_call: TRBD1
j_call: TRBJ2-7
v_call: TRBV27

cdr3_nt: TGTGCCAGCAGCTCCAACCGGGACAGCCTCCAAGAGACCCAGTACTTC
cdr3_aa: CASSSNRDSLQETQYF
clone_size: NA
d_call: TRBD1
j_call: TRBJ2-5
v_call: TRBV7-6

cdr3_nt: TGTGCCAGCAGGCGGACTAGCTCCTACAATGAGCAGTTCTTC
cdr3_aa: CASRRTSSYNEQFF
clone_size: NA
d_call: TRBD2
j_call: TRBJ2-1
v_call: TRBV27

cdr3_nt: TGTGCCAGCAGCTCAGGCGCCCCTTGGTATGGCTACACCTTC
cdr3_aa: CASSSGAPWYGYTF
clone_size: NA
d_call: NA
j_call: TRBJ1-2
v_call: TRBV6-5

cdr3_nt: TGTGCCAGCAGCCTCAGGGGCAATCAGCCCCAGCATTTT
cdr3_aa: CASSLRGNQPQHF
clone_size: NA
d_call: NA
j_call: TRBJ1-5
v_call: TRBV6-1

cdr3_nt: TGTGCCAGCTCTAAGGGACAGGGAAGAGAGACCCAGTACTTC
cdr3_aa: CASSKGQGRETQYF
clone_size: NA
d_call: TRBD1
j_call: TRBJ2-5
v_call: TRBV18

cdr3_nt: TGTGCCACCAGCAGCCCTCAGGGAGGGCAAGAGACCCAGTACTTC
cdr3_aa: CATSSPQGGQETQYF
clone_size: NA
d_call: TRBD2
j_call: TRBJ2-5
v_call: TRBV15

cdr3_nt: TGTGCCTCAACCGGGACAGACGATGGCGAAAAACTGTTTTTT
cdr3_aa: CASTGTDDGEKLFF
clone_size: NA
d_call: TRBD1
j_call: TRBJ1-4
v_call: TRBV10-3

cdr3_nt: TGTGCCACCAGCAGGTTGACAACTCCCTTTAACTATGGCTACACCTTC
cdr3_aa: CATSRLTTPFNYGYTF
clone_size: NA
d_call: NA
j_call: TRBJ1-2
v_call: TRBV15

cdr3_nt: TGTGCCAGCAGTCCAAATGGGGGGATCCAAGAGACCCAGTACTTC
cdr3_aa: CASSPNGGIQETQYF
clone_size: NA
d_call: NA
j_call: TRBJ2-5
v_call: TRBV27